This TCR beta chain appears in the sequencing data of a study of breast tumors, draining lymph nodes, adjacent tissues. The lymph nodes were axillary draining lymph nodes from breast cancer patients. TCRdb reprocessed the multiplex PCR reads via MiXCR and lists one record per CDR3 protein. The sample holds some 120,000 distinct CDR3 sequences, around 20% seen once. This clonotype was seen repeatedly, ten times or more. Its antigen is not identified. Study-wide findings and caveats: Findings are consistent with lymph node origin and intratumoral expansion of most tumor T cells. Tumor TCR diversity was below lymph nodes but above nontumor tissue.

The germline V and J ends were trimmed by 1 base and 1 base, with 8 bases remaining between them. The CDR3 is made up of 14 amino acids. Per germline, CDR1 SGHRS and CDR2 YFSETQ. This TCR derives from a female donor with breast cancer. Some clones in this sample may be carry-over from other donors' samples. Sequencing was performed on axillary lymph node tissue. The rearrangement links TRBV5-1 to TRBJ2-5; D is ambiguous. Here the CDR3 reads CASSLSSGQETQYF. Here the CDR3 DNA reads TGCGCCAGCAGCTTGAGTTCAGGCCAAGAGACCCAGTACTTC. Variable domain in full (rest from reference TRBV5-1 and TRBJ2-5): KAGVTQTPRYLIKTRGQQVTLSCSPISGHRSVSWYQQTPGQGLQFLFEYFSETQRNKGNFPGRFSGRQFSNSRSEMNVSTLELGDSALYLCASSLSSGQETQYFGPGTRLLVL.